The clone carrying this T cell receptor beta chain appeared many times. The antigen is unknown. The TCR beta CDR3 region was amplified from genomic DNA, with two rounds of multiplex PCR being used for the amplification. It was primers specific to each TRBV and TRBJ gene that first-round PCR used. A single record per CDR3 protein comes from TCRdb applying MiXCR to the multiplex PCR reads. This repertoire shows 15,000 to 20,000 distinct CDR3 sequences, about 27% found once; its top ten account for around a fifth. With two time points in the design, around 6 milliliters of peripheral blood were drawn at each one. The germline gives CDR1 SEHNR, CDR2 FQNEAQ (reference sequence). The germline V and J ends were trimmed by 5 bases and 7 bases, with 8 bases remaining between them. The CDR3 extends over 11 amino acids. These data are taken from a study of prognosis after radiotherapy for stage I lung cancer. Study-wide context: No patient had concurrent therapy with stereotactic body radiotherapy. Notes on the study in general: It was reported that patients with metastases and those without them differed in TRBV and TRBJ gene usage. Shannon entropy (measured after stereotactic body radiation therapy) was lower in patients who went on to develop distant metastases.

The V gene is TRBV7-9, the J gene TRBJ1-1; D unclear. The sequence was obtained from a donor aged 50 or older with non-small cell lung cancer. Sequencing used PBMCs, obtained before or after stereotactic body radiation therapy (not recorded which). CDR3 sequence: CASSPELEAFF. The CDR3 DNA reads TGTGCCAGCAGCCCGGAACTTGAAGCTTTCTTT.